This T cell receptor (beta chain) was recovered during a study of OX40 agonist ivuxolimab in advanced cancers. Study-wide background: Eligibility rules accepted prior anti-PD-1, anti-PD-L1 or anti-CTLA-4 therapy, and 35% to 40% had some. Study-wide points: Both blood CD4+ and CD8+ T cells showed clonal growth by week 6 at 0.1 to 3.0 mg/kg. Average numbers of expanded clones were greater in CD8+ T cells than in CD4+.

A history of autoimmune disease or systemic immunosuppression excluded patients. Notes on this clone: Its specificity is not known.

The CDR3 is 14 amino acids. V was cut by 7 bases and J by 5 bases, with 15 bases left in between. Germline CDR1 is SNHLY and CDR2 is FYNNEI. This table comes from immunoSEQ multiplex PCR, and its TCRdb copy is limited to in-frame clones, with some not included. This table has 39,000 or so clones, approximately 87% appearing once. The source material was CD4+ or CD8+ T cells sorted from blood, sampled in a trial of the OX40 agonist ivuxolimab. The chain links TRBV2 to TRBJ1-5, with D unclear. This TCR was sampled from an adult with an advanced solid tumor such as melanoma, head and neck, liver or kidney cancer. CDR3 in DNA: TGTGCCAGCACCCCGGACCGGGCGGATCAGCCCCAGCATTTT. Its protein product is CASTPDRADQPQHF.